The T cell receptor (beta chain) described here comes from a study of naive and memory T cell subsets. Overall study results and limits: Especially in CD8 cells, naive repertoires contained a few larger clonotypes, possibly CD45RA-re-expressing memory cells. Clonotypes here are unpaired alpha or beta chain sequences.

The beta constant-region primer was an equimolar mix of two oligonucleotides covering TRBC1 and TRBC2. Four rounds of PCR amplified the ligated cDNA using nested alpha and beta constant-region primers plus SP2. A 12-nucleotide UMI and the SP2 primer were added to the cDNA 3' end by oligonucleotide ligation. TCRdb redid the calling of the UMI-ligation and nested PCR reads with MiXCR, one entry per CDR3 protein. Of about 140,000 distinct CDR3 sequences in the sample, 15% to 20% were seen once. About this clonotype: Its antigen remains unidentified.

The V end was cut by 2 bases, the J end by 6 bases, with 17 bases between. This CDR3 is 14 amino acids long. Germline CDR1 and CDR2: SQVTM and ANQGSEA. CD4+ T cell IFNgamma after overnight CMV lysate exposure gave donor CMV status. CD8 T cells were positively selected from what remained after CD4 positive selection. This clonotype originated in a human donor in good health. V is TRBV29-1 and J is TRBJ2-7; D possibly corresponds to TRBD2 (6 bases). Sequencing was performed on naive CD8+ T cells from blood. CDR3 in amino acids: CSVEFSGPAGEQYF. For the CDR3, the DNA is TGCAGCGTTGAATTTTCTGGGCCAGCGGGCGAGCAGTACTTC.